The 20 T cell receptor beta chains below come from one sample, sequenced in a study of CD8+CD57+ T cells in acquired aplastic anemia. Patients who underwent sequencing had shown CD8+CD57+ cell expansion by flow cytometry. Genomic DNA provided the template from which TCR beta VDJ and CDR3 profiles were obtained. TCRdb independently ran MiXCR on the reads; one entry per CDR3 protein. Of some 120,000 distinct CDR3 sequences in the sample, roughly 40% are singletons; the top ten hold over 2%. The material sequenced was sorted CD4+, CD8+, or CD8+CD57+ T cells (not recorded which) from PBMCs. Receptors were obtained from a human donor with aplastic anemia.

The rearrangement uses TRBV19 and TRBJ1-5; unclear D gene. V was clipped by 9 bases and J by 6 bases, with 15 bases between them. Germline CDR1 and CDR2: LNHDA and SQIVND (reference sequence). The CDR3 is 13 residues long. This CDR3 reads CASRTEIGQPQHF. CDR3 DNA: TGTGCCAGCCGAACGGAAATCGGTCAGCCCCAGCATTTT.

The table lists this clonotype with a few counts. The rearrangement links TRBV6-1 to TRBJ2-7; 12 bases agree with TRBD2. CDR1 MNHNS and CDR2 SASEGT come from the germline V gene. The CDR3 spans 16 residues. Losses at the gene ends were 6 bases for V and 2 bases for J; bases not matched to a gene: 8. The CDR3 region has the DNA TGTGCCAGCAGCCCAGAGCTAGCGGGGGGGGCCTACGAGCAGTACTTC. It yields the protein CASSPELAGGAYEQYF.

This clonotype was seen a few times. The chain joins TRBV3-2 to TRBJ2-5. TRBV3-2 is marked as a pseudogene. The CDR3 loop spans 14 amino acids. The CDR3 DNA follows: TGTGCCAGCAGCCACATCACGCACCAAGAGACCCAGTACTTC. It is translated as CASSHITHQETQYF.

Comments on this clonotype: A much more abundant neighbour one base away suggests this may be a read error. This rearrangement joins TRBV27 to TRBJ2-7; D gene uncertain. From germline, CDR1 is MNHEY and CDR2 SMNVEV (reference sequence). The CDR3 length is 13 residues. The CDR3 DNA follows: TGTGCCAGCAGTTTTGGCACCTCCTACGGGCAGTACTTC. It specifies CASSFGTSYGQYF.

The chain is built from TRBV10-3 and TRBJ2-7; D is undetermined. Germline loops: CDR1 ENHRY, CDR2 SYGVKD. The V gene lost 10 bases and the J gene lost 3 bases, with 19 bases spanning the gap. This CDR3 comprises 14 residues. The CDR3, as DNA: TGTGCCAGCAGCCGCCAACTTGGGAACTACGAGCAGTACTTC. Protein: CASSRQLGNYEQYF.

The chain carries TRBV24-1 and TRBJ2-5; D perhaps matches TRBD1 (7 bases). This CDR3 is built from 18 residues. Trimming took off 0 bases at V and 2 bases at J, with 18 bases between the two ends. The germline gives CDR1 KGHDR, CDR2 SFDVKD. CDR3 region: CATSDLDRDGAGQETQYF. The CDR3 bases are TGTGCCACCAGTGATTTGGACAGGGACGGGGCGGGGCAAGAGACCCAGTACTTC.

There are many counts of this clonotype. This rearrangement joins TRBV5-1 to TRBJ1-1, with a weak D call TRBD1 (5 bases). This CDR3 region has 14 residues. The V gene lost 3 bases and the J gene lost 1 base, with 10 bases spanning the gap. Germline loops: CDR1 SGHRS, CDR2 YFSETQ. The CDR3 loop is CASSSGTGNTEAFF. CDR3 nucleotide sequence: TGCGCCAGCAGCTCCGGGACGGGGAACACTGAAGCTTTCTTT.

Only a few counts were recorded for this clonotype. The chain carries TRBV20-1 and TRBJ2-1; D ambiguous. Trimming left V 0 bases short and J 8 bases short, with 11 bases between. Germline CDR1 DFQATT, CDR2 SNEGSKA (reference sequence). The CDR3 runs to 13 residues. The CDR3, as DNA: TGCAGTGCTAGAGATTATACAACGTATGAGCAGTTCTTC. It specifies CSARDYTTYEQFF.

Of note for this clonotype: Being one base from a much bigger clone, this may be a read error. The chain is built from TRBV6-2 or TRBV6-3 and TRBJ1-1, with 8 bases lining up with TRBD1. CDR1 and CDR2 (germline): MNHEY, SVGEGT. The CDR3 loop spans 15 amino acids. CDR3 DNA sequence: TGTGCCAGCAGTTACACGGGACAGGATAACACTGAAGCTCTCTTT. This sequence encodes CASSYTGQDNTEALF.

With respect to this clonotype: One end of the junction fails to match germline, which may point to a read error. V is TRBV2 and J is TRBJ1-2, with D possibly matching TRBD1 (6 bases). Germline CDR1 reads SNHLY; CDR2 reads FYNNEI. The CDR3 contains 13 residues. In DNA form, the CDR3 reads TGTGCCATCAGTGAGAACAGGGATGATGGCTACACCTTC. It specifies CAISENRDDGYTF. Drawing the rest from reference TRBV2 and TRBJ1-2, the complete variable domain is EPEVTQTPSHQVTQMGQEVILRCVPISNHLYFYWYRQILGQKVEFLVSFYNNEISEKSEIFDDQFSVERPDGSNFTLKIRSTKLEDSAMYFCAISENRDDGYTFGSGTRLTVV.

The gene calls are TRBV7-6 and TRBJ2-3; TRBD2 might be the D (7 bases). The ends were cut back, 8 bases at V and 2 bases at J, with 14 bases in the middle. The CDR3 covers 14 residues. Germline CDR1 is SGHVS and CDR2 is FNYEAQ. CDR3 DNA sequence: TGTGCCAGCGCCAAGGGGGGGCCCACAGATACGCAGTATTTT. Translating it yields CASAKGGPTDTQYF.

In its sample, this clonotype was seen many times. CDR3 residues: CASSPMGVEPYGYTF. CDR3 coding DNA: TGTGCCAGCAGTCCAATGGGGGTGGAACCCTATGGCTACACCTTC. The V call is TRBV6-1, the J call TRBJ1-2, with D possibly TRBD1 on 5 matching bases. The germline V gene has CDR1 MNHNS and CDR2 SASEGT. There are 15 residues in the CDR3. The germline V and J ends were trimmed by 5 bases and 4 bases, with 17 bases remaining between them.

This clonotype was found a few times. One end of the junction is discordant with germline, which a read error may explain. The chain carries TRBV7-2 and TRBJ1-2, with D maybe TRBD1 (5 bases). This CDR3 spans 15 amino acids. The germline CDR1 and CDR2 sequences are SGHTA and FQGNSA. In DNA form, the CDR3 reads TGTGCTAGCAGCTTAGGGGAGGGTCTCAACTATGGCCACACCTTC. Translation: CASSLGEGLNYGHTF.

The chain combines TRBV19 with TRBJ2-7; TRBD1 matches 7 bases. The CDR3 covers 15 residues. CDR1 is LNHDA, CDR2 SQIVND, per germline (reference sequence). The J segment lost 1 base and the V segment lost 1 base, leaving 4 bases of the junction unmatched. CDR3 protein: CASSIAGGRSYEQYF. The CDR3 DNA reads TGTGCCAGTAGTATAGCAGGGGGAAGGTCCTACGAGCAGTACTTC. The whole variable domain, filled in from reference TRBV19 and TRBJ2-7, reads DGGITQSPKYLFRKEGQNVTLSCEQNLNHDAMYWYRQDPGQGLRLIYYSQIVNDFQKGDIAEGYSVSREKKESFPLTVTSAQKNPTAFYLCASSIAGGRSYEQYFGPGTRLTVT.

The V gene is TRBV20-1, the J gene TRBJ1-1, with D unclear. The ends were cut back, 1 base at V and 1 base at J, with 10 bases in the middle. There are 14 residues in the CDR3. The germline CDR1 and CDR2 sequences are DFQATT and SNEGSKA (reference sequence). CDR3: CSARAGTRNTEAFF. In nucleotides, the CDR3 is TGCAGTGCTAGAGCGGGAACTCGGAACACTGAAGCTTTCTTT.

This clonotype was observed many times. The V and J genes are TRBV5-1 and TRBJ2-2; D is ambiguous. CDR1 and CDR2 (germline): SGHRS, YFSETQ. There are 15 residues in the CDR3. The V gene lost 4 bases and the J gene lost 4 bases, with 14 bases spanning the gap. The CDR3, as DNA: TGCGCCAGCAGCACAAGACCCATTAGCACCGGGGAGCTGTTTTTT. Translation: CASSTRPISTGELFF.

The V call is TRBV7-8, the J call TRBJ1-5; D remains ambiguous. V dropped 0 bases and J dropped 5 bases, with 14 bases sitting between them. There are 16 residues in the CDR3. CDR1 and CDR2 from the germline V gene are SGHVS and FQNEAQ. The CDR3 loop is CASSLAGEALYQPQHF. DNA of the CDR3: TGTGCCAGCAGCTTAGCTGGGGAGGCTCTTTATCAGCCCCAGCATTTT.

The gene calls are TRBV5-1 and TRBJ1-2; 8 nucleotides line up with TRBD1. There are 15 residues in the CDR3. Per the germline V gene, CDR1 is SGHRS and CDR2 is YFSETQ. V gave up 0 bases and J gave up 8 bases; unmatched junction bases: 9. The CDR3 is CASSLVARGPGGYTF. CDR3 nucleotides: TGCGCCAGCAGCTTGGTCGCCAGGGGGCCTGGGGGCTACACCTTC.

This chain connects TRBV6-5 to TRBJ2-2; unclear D gene. The CDR3 contains 17 residues. The germline CDR1 and CDR2 sequences are MNHEY and SVGAGI. V lost 0 bases to trimming and J lost 8 bases, with 19 bases between them. For the CDR3, the DNA is TGTGCCAGCAGTTACTCCTCCGGCGCGCCCTTTCCAGGGGAGCTGTTTTTT. This encodes CASSYSSGAPFPGELFF.

The chain uses TRBV25-1 and TRBJ2-3; TRBD1 is a possible D gene (6 bases). The CDR3 is 16 amino acids. CDR1 and CDR2 (germline): MGHDK, SYGVNS. The V end was cut by 1 base, the J end by 1 base, with 12 bases between. CDR3 residues: CASSESSRQGTDTQYF. CDR3 nucleotide sequence: TGTGCCAGCAGTGAATCATCCCGACAGGGCACAGATACGCAGTATTTT. The variable domain in full, with the rest retrieved from reference TRBV25-1 and TRBJ2-3, is EADIYQTPRYLVIGTGKKITLECSQTMGHDKMYWYQQDPGMELHLIHYSYGVNSTEKGDLSSESTVSRIRTEHFPLTLESARPSHTSQYLCASSESSRQGTDTQYFGPGTRLTVL.